Below, one TCR beta chain is given with its context. Here immunoSEQ multiplex PCR was the method, and the copy in TCRdb shows in-frame clones only, minus some. The sample comprises roughly 36,000 clones, approximately 94% of which are singletons, and about 4% rests with the top ten. The germline CDR1 and CDR2 sequences are SGDLS and YYNGEE. The CDR3 runs to 16 residues. The V end was cut by 2 bases, the J end by 1 base, with 12 bases between. The sample is drawn from a study of blood T cell repertoires in COVID-19. The specimen was peripheral blood. This receptor was obtained from a human donor with active COVID-19. The donor label of this sample is uncertain. This chain uses TRBV9 with TRBJ2-2; D is perhaps TRBD2 (5 bases). The CDR3 region is CASSVARRGNTGELFF. The CDR3 DNA reads TGTGCCAGCAGCGTGGCCCGTCGGGGGAACACCGGGGAGCTGTTTTTT.